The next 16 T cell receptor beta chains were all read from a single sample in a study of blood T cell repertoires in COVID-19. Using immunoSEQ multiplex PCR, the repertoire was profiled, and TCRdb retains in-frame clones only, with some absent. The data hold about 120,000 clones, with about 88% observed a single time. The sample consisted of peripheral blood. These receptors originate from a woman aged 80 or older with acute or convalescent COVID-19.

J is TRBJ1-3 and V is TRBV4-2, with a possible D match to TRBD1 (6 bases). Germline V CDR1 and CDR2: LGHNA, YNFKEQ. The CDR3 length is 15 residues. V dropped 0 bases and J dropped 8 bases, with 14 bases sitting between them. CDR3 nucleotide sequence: TGTGCCAGCAGCCAAGATACAACAGGGTACGACACCATATATTTT. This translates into CASSQDTTGYDTIYF.

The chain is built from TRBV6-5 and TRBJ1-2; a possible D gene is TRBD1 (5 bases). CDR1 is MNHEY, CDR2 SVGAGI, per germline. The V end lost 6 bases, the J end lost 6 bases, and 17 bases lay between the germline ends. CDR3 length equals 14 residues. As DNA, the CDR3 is TGTGCCAGCAGCCTTACAGGATTTAGTCATGGCTACACCTTC. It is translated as CASSLTGFSHGYTF.

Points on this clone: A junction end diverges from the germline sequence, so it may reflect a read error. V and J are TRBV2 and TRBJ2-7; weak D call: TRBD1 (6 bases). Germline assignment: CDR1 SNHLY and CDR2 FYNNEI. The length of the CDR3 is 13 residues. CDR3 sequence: CASREGTIYEQYF. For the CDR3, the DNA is TGTGCCAGCAGGGAAGGGACAATCTACGAGCAGTACTTC.

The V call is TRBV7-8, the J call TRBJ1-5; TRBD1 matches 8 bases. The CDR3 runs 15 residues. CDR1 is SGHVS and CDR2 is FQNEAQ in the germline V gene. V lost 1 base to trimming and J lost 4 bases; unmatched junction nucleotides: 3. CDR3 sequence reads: CASSLGQGRNQPQHF. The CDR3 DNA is TGTGCCAGCAGCTTAGGACAGGGGAGGAATCAGCCCCAGCATTTT.

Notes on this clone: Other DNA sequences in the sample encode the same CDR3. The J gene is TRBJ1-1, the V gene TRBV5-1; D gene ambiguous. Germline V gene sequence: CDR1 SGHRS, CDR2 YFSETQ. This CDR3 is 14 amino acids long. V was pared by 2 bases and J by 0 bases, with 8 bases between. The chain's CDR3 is CASSFGTLNTEAFF. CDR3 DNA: TGCGCCAGCAGCTTTGGCACCCTGAACACTGAAGCTTTCTTT.

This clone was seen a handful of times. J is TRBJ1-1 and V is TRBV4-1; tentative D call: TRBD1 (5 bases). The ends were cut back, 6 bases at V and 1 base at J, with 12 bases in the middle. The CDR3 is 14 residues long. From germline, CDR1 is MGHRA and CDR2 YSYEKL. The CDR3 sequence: CASRGLLKNTEAFF. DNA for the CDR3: TGCGCCAGCAGGGGACTGCTCAAGAACACTGAAGCTTTCTTT.

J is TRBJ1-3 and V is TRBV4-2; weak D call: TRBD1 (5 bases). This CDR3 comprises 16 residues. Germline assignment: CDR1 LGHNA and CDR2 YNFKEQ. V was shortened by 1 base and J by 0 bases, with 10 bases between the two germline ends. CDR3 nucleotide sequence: TGTGCCAGCAGCCAAGGACAGAGTAACTCTGGAAACACCATATATTTT. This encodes CASSQGQSNSGNTIYF.

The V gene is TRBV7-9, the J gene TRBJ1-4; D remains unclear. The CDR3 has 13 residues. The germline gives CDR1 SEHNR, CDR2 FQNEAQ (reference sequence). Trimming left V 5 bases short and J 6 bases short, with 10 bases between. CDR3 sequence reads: CASSPRLDEKLFF. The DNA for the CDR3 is TGTGCCAGCAGCCCGCGGCTGGATGAAAAACTGTTTTTT.

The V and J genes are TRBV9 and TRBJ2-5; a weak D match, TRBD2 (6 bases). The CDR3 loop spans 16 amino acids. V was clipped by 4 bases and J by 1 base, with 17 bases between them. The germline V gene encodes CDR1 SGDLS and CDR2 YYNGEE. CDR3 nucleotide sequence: TGTGCCAGCAGCTTAGTGGCGGGGCGACCCCAAGAGACCCAGTACTTC. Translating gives CASSLVAGRPQETQYF.

CDR3 coding DNA: TGTGCCAGTAGTATGGACAGGGGGCGCGGGGGCTATGGCTACACCTTC. Translated, it gives CASSMDRGRGGYGYTF. This sequence joins TRBV19 and TRBJ1-2, with 11 bases fitting TRBD1. The V gene end was trimmed by 3 bases and the J gene end by 4 bases; junction bases not matched to a gene: 7. Per germline, CDR1 LNHDA and CDR2 SQIVND (reference sequence). The CDR3 length is 16 residues.

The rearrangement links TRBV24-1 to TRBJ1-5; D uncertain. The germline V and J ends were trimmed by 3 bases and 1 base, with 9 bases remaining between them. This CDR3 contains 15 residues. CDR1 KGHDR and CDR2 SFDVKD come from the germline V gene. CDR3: CATSDGQHSNQPQHF. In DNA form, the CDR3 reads TGTGCCACCAGTGATGGGCAGCACAGCAATCAGCCCCAGCATTTT.

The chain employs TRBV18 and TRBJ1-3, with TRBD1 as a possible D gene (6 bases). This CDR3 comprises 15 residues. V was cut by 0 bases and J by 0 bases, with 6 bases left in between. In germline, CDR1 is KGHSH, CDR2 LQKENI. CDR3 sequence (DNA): TGTGCCAGCTCACCACCAGGGGGCTCTGGAAACACCATATATTTT. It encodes CASSPPGGSGNTIYF. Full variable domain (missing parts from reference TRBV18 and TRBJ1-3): NAGVMQNPRHLVRRRGQEARLRCSPMKGHSHVYWYRQLPEEGLKFMVYLQKENIIDESGMPKERFSAEFPKEGPSILRIQQVVRGDSAAYFCASSPPGGSGNTIYFGEGSWLTVV.

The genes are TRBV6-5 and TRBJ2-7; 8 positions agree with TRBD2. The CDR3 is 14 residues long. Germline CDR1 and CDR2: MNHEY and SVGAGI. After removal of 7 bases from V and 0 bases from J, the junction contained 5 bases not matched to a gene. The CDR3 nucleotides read TGTGCCAGCAAAAACAGCGGGAGCTCCTACGAGCAGTACTTC. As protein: CASKNSGSSYEQYF.

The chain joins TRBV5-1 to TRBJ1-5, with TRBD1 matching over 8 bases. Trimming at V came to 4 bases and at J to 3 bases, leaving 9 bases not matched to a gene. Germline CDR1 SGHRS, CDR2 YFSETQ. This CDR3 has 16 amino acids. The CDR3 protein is CASSPSGTGYNQPQHF. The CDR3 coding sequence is TGCGCCAGCAGCCCCTCGGGGACAGGATACAATCAGCCCCAGCATTTT.

CDR3 protein: CASSLVQGTRETQYF. For the CDR3, the DNA is TGTGCCAGCAGCTTGGTCCAGGGTACAAGAGAGACCCAGTACTTC. The chain links TRBV5-6 to TRBJ2-5; D is perhaps TRBD1 (5 bases). With 0 bases removed from V and 4 bases from J, the gap between germline ends came to 13 bases. The CDR3 has 15 residues. Germline assignment: CDR1 SGHDT and CDR2 YYEEEE. The full variable domain, in which reference TRBV5-6 and TRBJ2-5 provide the parts outside the CDR3, is DAGVTQSPTHLIKTRGQQVTLRCSPKSGHDTVSWYQQALGQGPQFIFQYYEEEERQRGNFPDRFSGHQFPNYSSELNVNALLLGDSALYLCASSLVQGTRETQYFGPGTRLLVL.

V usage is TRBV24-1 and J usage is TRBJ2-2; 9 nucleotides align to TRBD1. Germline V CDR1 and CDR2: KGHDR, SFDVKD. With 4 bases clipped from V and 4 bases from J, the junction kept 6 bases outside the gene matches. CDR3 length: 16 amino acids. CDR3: CATSDSGQGGTGELFF. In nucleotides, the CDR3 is TGTGCCACCAGTGACTCGGGACAGGGAGGCACCGGGGAGCTGTTTTTT.